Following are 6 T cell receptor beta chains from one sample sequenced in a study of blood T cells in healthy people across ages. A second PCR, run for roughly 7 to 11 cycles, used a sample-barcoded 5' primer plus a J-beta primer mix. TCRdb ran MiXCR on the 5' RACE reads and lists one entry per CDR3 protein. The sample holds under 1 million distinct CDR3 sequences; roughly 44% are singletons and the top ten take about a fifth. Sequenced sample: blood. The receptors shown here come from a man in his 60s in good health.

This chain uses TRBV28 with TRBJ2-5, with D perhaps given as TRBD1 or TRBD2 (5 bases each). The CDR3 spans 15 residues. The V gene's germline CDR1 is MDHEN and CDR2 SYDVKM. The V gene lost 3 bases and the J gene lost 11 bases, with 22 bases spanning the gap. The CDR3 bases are TGTGCCAGCAGTTTGACCCAGGGAGAGGGGAATGAGCAGTACTTC. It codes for CASSLTQGEGNEQYF.

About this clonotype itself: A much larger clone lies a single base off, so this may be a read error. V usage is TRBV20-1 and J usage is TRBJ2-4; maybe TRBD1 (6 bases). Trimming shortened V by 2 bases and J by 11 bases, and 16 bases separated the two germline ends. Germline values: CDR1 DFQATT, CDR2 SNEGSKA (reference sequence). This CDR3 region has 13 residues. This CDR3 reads CSARLTGRSLQYF. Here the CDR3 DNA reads TGCAGTGCTAGATTAACAGGGCGTAGTCTTCAGTACTTC.

The CDR3 sequence is CASSREAGATGNEQYF. CDR3 nucleotides: TGTGCCAGCAGCCGGGAAGCGGGGGCCACGGGGAATGAGCAGTACTTC. The chain is built from TRBV2 and TRBJ2-5, with TRBD2 identical over 8 bases. CDR3 size: 16 residues. CDR1 and CDR2 (germline): SNHLY, FYNNEI. J gave up 11 bases and V 6 bases, and 20 bases lay outside the gene matches.

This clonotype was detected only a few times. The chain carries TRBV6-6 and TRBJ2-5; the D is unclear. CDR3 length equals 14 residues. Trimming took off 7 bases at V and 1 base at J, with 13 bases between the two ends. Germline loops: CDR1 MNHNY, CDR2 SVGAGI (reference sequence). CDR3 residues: CASTQRSFQETQYF. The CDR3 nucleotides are TGTGCCAGCACCCAAAGGTCCTTCCAAGAGACCCAGTACTTC.

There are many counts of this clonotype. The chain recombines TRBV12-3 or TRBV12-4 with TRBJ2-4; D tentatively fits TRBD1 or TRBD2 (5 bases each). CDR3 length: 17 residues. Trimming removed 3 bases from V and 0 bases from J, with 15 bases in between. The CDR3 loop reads CASSFLWIGGAKNIQYF. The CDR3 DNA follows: TGTGCCAGCAGTTTTCTCTGGATTGGGGGAGCCAAAAACATTCAGTACTTC.

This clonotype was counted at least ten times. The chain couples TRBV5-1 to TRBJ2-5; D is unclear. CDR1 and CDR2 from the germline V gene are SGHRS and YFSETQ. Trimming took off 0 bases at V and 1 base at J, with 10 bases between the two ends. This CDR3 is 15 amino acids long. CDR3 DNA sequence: TGCGCCAGCAGCTTGGTTGGGCGTCCCCAAGAGACCCAGTACTTC. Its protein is CASSLVGRPQETQYF. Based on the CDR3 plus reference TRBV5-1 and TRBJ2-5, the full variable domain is KAGVTQTPRYLIKTRGQQVTLSCSPISGHRSVSWYQQTPGQGLQFLFEYFSETQRNKGNFPGRFSGRQFSNSRSEMNVSTLELGDSALYLCASSLVGRPQETQYFGPGTRLLVL.